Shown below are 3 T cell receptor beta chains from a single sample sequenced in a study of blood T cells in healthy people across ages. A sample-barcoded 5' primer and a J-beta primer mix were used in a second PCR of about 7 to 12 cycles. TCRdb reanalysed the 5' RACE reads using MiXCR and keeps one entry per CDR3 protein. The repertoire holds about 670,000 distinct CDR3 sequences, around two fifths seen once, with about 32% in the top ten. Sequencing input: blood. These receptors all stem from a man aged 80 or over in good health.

The CDR3 bases are TGTGCCAGCAGTTACACAGCGGGAGAGGCGGTAGATACGCAGTATTTT. Protein sequence: CASSYTAGEAVDTQYF. This rearrangement joins TRBV6-6 to TRBJ2-3, with 8 bases matching TRBD2. The CDR3 loop spans 16 amino acids. Trimming took 2 bases from V and 5 from J; bases not matched to a gene: 9. Germline CDR1 and CDR2: MNHNY and SVGAGI (reference sequence).

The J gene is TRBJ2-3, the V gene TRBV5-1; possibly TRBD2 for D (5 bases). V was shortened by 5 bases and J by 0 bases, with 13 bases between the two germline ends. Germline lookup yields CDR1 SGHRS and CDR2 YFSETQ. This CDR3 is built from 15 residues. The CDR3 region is CASSYSGPSTDTQYF. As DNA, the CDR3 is TGCGCCAGCAGTTACAGCGGACCTAGCACAGATACGCAGTATTTT.

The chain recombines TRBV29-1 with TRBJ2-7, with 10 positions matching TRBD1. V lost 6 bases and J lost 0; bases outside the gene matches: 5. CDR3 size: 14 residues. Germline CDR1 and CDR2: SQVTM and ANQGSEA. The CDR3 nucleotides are TGCAGCGTCCGGACAGGGGGTAGCTCCTACGAGCAGTACTTC. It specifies CSVRTGGSSYEQYF.